This entry describes one T cell receptor beta chain. No antigen is known for it. With 0 bases clipped from V and 6 bases from J, the junction kept 9 bases outside the gene matches. This CDR3 is 18 amino acids long. CDR1 SGHRS and CDR2 YFSETQ come from the germline V gene. The data are from a study of CD8+ T cells in alopecia areata. Study as a whole: Tofacitinib administration to treated patients was oral, at 5 to 10 mg twice daily. Study-wide results and caveats: Scalp clonality and expanded CD8+ clones among the top 100 showed significant decreases with tofacitinib. With one nonresponder, baseline CD8+ expansion's link to response remains uncertain.

Treatment reported: oral pan-JAK inhibitor, 5-10 mg twice daily. Those with alopecia areata gave lesional scalp punch biopsies and peripheral blood. The sequencing template was cDNA reverse transcribed from extracted RNA. Clones were sequenced by immunoSEQ multiplex PCR, and TCRdb holds only the in-frame ones, with some missing. The repertoire holds 90,000 to 150,000 clones, with more than 45% as singletons. This receptor was taken from a human donor with alopecia areata. The chain is built from TRBV5-1 and TRBJ2-2, with 12 bases lining up with TRBD2. This material consisted of CD4+ T cells sorted from blood, taken at week 4, from a patient treated with tofacitinib. The CDR3 loop is CASSLEGLAGLGAGELFF. The CDR3, as DNA: TGCGCCAGCAGCTTGGAAGGACTAGCGGGGCTGGGAGCCGGGGAGCTGTTTTTT. The whole variable domain, remainder taken from reference TRBV5-1 and TRBJ2-2, is KAGVTQTPRYLIKTRGQQVTLSCSPISGHRSVSWYQQTPGQGLQFLFEYFSETQRNKGNFPGRFSGRQFSNSRSEMNVSTLELGDSALYLCASSLEGLAGLGAGELFFGEGSRLTVL.